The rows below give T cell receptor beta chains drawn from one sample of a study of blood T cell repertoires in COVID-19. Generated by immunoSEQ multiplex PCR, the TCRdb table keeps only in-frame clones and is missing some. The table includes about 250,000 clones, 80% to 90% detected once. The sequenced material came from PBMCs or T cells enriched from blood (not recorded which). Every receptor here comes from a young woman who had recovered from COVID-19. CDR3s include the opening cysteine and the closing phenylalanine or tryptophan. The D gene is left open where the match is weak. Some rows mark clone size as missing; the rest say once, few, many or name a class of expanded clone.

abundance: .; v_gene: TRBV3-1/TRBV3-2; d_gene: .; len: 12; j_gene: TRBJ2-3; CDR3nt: TGTGCCAGCAGCCAAGGGGGGGGCCTAAAGGGTTTT; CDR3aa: CASSQGGGLKGF
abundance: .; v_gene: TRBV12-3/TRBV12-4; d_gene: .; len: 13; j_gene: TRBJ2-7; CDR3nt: TGTGCCAGCAAGACTCATGGAGGATACGAGCAGTACTTC; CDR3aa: CASKTHGGYEQYF
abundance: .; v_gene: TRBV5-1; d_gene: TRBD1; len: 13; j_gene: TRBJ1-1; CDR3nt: TGCGCCAGCAGCAGCACAGGGGACACTGAAGCTTTCTTT; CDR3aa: CASSSTGDTEAFF
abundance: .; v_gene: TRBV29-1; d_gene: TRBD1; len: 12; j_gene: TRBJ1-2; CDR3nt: TGCAGCTCCGGGACAGGGGGCTATGGCTACACCTTC; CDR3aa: CSSGTGGYGYTF
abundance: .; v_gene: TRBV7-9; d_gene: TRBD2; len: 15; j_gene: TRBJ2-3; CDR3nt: TGTGCCAGCAGCCCACGAGCGGGGGGCACAGATACGCAGTATTTT; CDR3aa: CASSPRAGGTDTQYF
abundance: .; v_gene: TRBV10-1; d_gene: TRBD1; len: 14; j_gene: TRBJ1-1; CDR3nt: TGCGCCAGCACGCTGGACAGGGTTAACACTGAAGCTTTCTTT; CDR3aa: CASTLDRVNTEAFF
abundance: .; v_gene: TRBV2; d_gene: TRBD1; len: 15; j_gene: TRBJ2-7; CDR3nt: TGTGCCAGCAGGCATGGACAGGGGATCTCCTACGAGCAGTACTTC; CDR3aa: CASRHGQGISYEQYF
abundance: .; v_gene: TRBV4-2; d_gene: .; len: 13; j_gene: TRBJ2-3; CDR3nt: TGTGCCAGCAGCCCACTTAATACAGATACGCAGTATTTT; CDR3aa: CASSPLNTDTQYF
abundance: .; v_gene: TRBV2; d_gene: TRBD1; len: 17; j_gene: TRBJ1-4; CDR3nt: TGTGCCAGCAGTGGGACAGGCGCACGAACAACTAATGAAAAACTGTTTTTT; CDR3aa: CASSGTGARTTNEKLFF
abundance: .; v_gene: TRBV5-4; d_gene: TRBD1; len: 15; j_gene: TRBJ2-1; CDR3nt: TGTGCCAGCAGCTTGGACAGGGGCTCCTACAATGAGCAGTTCTTC; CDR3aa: CASSLDRGSYNEQFF
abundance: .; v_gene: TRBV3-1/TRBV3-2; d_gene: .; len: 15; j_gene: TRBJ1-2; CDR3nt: TGTGCCAGCAGCCAAGGAGAGGTCTCTGGGTATGGCTACACCTTC; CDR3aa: CASSQGEVSGYGYTF
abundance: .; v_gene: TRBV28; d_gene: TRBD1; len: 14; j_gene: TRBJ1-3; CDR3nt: TGTGCCAGCAGTTTATCAGGGGGAGGAAACACCATATATTTT; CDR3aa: CASSLSGGGNTIYF
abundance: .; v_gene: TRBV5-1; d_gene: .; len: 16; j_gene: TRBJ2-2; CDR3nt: TGCGCCAGCAGCTTGGCGGGGACTGGACGCACCGGGGAGCTGTTTTTT; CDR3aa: CASSLAGTGRTGELFF
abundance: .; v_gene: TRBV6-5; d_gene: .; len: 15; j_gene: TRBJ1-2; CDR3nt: TGTGCCAGCAGTTACTCGGTTGGGCAGGGCTATGGCTACACCTTC; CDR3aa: CASSYSVGQGYGYTF
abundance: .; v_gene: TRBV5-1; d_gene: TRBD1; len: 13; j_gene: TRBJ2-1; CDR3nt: TGCGCCAGCAGCATGGGACAGAACAATGAGCAGTTCTTC; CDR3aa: CASSMGQNNEQFF
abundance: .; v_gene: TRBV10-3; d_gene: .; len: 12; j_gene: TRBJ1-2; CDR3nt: TGTGCCACCTCGGGGGGGGAGGAAGGCTACACCTTC; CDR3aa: CATSGGEEGYTF
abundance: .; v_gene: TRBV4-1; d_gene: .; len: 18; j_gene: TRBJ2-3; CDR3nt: TGCGCCAGCAGCCCCACGAAGATCCAGACAGCAGGCACAGATACGCAGTATTTT; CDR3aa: CASSPTKIQTAGTDTQYF
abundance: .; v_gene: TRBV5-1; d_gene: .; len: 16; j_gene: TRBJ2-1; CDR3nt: TGCGCCAGCAGCCAAGCGGGCAGGGTAGGATACAATGAGCAGTTCTTC; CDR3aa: CASSQAGRVGYNEQFF
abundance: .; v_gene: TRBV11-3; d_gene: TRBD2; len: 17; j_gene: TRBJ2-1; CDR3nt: TGTGCCAGCAGCTTCGGACTAGCGGGGGGGTCCTACAATGAGCAGTTCTTC; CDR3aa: CASSFGLAGGSYNEQFF
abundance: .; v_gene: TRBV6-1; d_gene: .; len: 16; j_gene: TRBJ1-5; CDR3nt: TGTGCCAGCAGTGGGGGCAGGGGACGGAGCAATCAGCCCCAGCATTTT; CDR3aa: CASSGGRGRSNQPQHF
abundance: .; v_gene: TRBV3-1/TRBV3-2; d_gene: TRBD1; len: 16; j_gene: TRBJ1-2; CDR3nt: TGTGCCAGCAGCCAAGGTGGTAGGGGGCTCTACTATGGCTACACCTTC; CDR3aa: CASSQGGRGLYYGYTF
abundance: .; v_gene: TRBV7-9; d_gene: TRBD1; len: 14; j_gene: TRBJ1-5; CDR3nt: TGTGCCAGCAGCTGGGGACAGGGCGAGGGGCCCCAGCATTTT; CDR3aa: CASSWGQGEGPQHF
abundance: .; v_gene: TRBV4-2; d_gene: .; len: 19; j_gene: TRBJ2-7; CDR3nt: TGTGCCAGCAGCCAAGAAGTTTTCGGCGGGACTGCACGAACCTACGAGCAGTACTTC; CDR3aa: CASSQEVFGGTARTYEQYF
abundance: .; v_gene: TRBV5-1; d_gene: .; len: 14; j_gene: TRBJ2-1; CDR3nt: TGCGCCAGCAGCTTGGAATTTTGGGGCGGCGAGCAGTTCTTC; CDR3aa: CASSLEFWGGEQFF
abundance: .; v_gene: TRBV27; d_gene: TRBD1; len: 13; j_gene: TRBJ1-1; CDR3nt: TGTGCCAGCAGGCCTGGGACAGGGGCTGGAGCTTTCTTT; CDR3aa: CASRPGTGAGAFF
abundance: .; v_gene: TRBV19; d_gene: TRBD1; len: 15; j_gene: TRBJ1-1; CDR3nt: TGTGCCAGTAGTGCCTGGGACAGTTCGGGGACTGAAGCTTTCTTT; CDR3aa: CASSAWDSSGTEAFF
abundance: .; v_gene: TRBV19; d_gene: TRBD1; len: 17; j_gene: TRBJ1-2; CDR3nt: TGTGCCAGTAGGTCGGGACAGCTCACCTACCAGGGGGATGGCTACACCTTC; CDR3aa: CASRSGQLTYQGDGYTF
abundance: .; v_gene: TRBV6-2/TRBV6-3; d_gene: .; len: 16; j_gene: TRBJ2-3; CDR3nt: TGTGCCAGCAGTTACCGAGGTATACCTAGCACAGATACGCAGTATTTT; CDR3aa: CASSYRGIPSTDTQYF
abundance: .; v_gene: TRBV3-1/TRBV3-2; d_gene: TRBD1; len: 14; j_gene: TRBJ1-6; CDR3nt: TGTGCCAGCAGCCACCGGGACAGGGGTTCACCCCTCCACTTT; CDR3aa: CASSHRDRGSPLHF
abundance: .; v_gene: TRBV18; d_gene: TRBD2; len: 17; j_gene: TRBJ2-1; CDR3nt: TGTGCCAGCTCACCACCGGAACTAGCGGGGGGTTACAATGAGCAGTTCTTC; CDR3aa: CASSPPELAGGYNEQFF
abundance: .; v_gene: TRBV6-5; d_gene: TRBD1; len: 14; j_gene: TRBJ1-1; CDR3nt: TGTGCCAGCAGTTCCACACTCCGGGACAGGGAAGCTTTCTTT; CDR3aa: CASSSTLRDREAFF
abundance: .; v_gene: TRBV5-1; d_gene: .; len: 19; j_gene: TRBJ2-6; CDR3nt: TGCGCCAGCAGCCTCACCAGTCCAGGGCGGCCCTCTGGGGCCAACGTCCTGACTTTC; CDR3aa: CASSLTSPGRPSGANVLTF
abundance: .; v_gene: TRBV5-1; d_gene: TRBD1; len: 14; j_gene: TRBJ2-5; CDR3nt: TGCGCCAGCTGCACTACAGGGGCCCAAGAGACCCAGTACTTC; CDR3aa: CASCTTGAQETQYF
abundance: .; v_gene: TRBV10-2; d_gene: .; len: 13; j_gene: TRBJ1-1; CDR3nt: TGCGCCAGCGCATTGATAGATTACACTGAAGCTTTCTTT; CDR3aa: CASALIDYTEAFF
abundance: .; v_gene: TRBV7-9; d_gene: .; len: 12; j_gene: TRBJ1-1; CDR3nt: TGTGCCAGCAGCACCTCTCAGGAGGGCGCTTTCTTT; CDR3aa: CASSTSQEGAFF
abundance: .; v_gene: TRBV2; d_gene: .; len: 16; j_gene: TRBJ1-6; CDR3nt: TGTGCCAGCAGTGCACAGTTTCCAGAACGAAATTCACCCCTCCACTTT; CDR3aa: CASSAQFPERNSPLHF
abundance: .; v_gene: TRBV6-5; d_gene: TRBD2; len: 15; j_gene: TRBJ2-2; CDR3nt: TGTGCCAGCGGTAGCGGGGGGGCCAGGACCGGGGAGCTGTTTTTT; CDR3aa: CASGSGGARTGELFF
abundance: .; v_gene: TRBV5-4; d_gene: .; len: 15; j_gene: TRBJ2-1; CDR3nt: TGTGCCAGCAGCGCCACTAGCCGCTCCTACAATGAGCAGTTCTTC; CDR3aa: CASSATSRSYNEQFF
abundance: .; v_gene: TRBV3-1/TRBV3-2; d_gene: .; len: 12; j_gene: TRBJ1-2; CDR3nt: TGTGCCAGCAGCGGACAGTTCCATGGCTACACCTTC; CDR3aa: CASSGQFHGYTF
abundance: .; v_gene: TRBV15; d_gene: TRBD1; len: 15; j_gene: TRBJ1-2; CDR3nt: TGTGCCACCAGCAGCGGGACAGCGTTTAACTATGGCTACACCTTC; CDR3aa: CATSSGTAFNYGYTF
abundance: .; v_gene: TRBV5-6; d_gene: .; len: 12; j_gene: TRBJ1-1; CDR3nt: TGTGCCAGCAGCTTCGGGGGCACTGAAGCTTTCTTT; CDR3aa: CASSFGGTEAFF
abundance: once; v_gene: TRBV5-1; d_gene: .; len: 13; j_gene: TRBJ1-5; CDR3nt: TGCGCCAGCAGCTTAAGCGTGGATCAGCCCCAGCATTTT; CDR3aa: CASSLSVDQPQHF
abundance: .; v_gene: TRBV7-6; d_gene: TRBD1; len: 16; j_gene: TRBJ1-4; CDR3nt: TGTGCCAGCAGCTTAGGGACAGGGGGCACTAATGAAAAACTGTTTTTT; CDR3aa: CASSLGTGGTNEKLFF
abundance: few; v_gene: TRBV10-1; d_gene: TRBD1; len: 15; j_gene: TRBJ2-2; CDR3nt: TGCGCCAGCAGTACCGGGACAGAAGACACCGGGGAGCTGTTTTTT; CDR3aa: CASSTGTEDTGELFF